Listed below are T cell receptor beta chains from one sample, sequenced in a study of breast tumors, draining lymph nodes, adjacent tissues. In TCRdb, the multiplex PCR reads were re-called with MiXCR into one record per CDR3 protein. The sample has 90,000 to 120,000 distinct CDR3 sequences; 21% are singletons. Sequences were obtained from axillary lymph node tissue. The receptor source for this set is a female donor with breast cancer. Some clones in this sample may be carry-over from other donors' samples. The CDR3 runs from the conserved cysteine through the conserved F or W. A D gene is named only where the DNA matches it firmly. Size values are once, few and many counts, or a class for expanded clones, and some rows have none.

cdr3_length	v_call	j_call	clone_size	d_call	cdr3_nt	cdr3_aa
16	TRBV19	TRBJ1-2	many	NA	TGTGCCAGTAGTATAGGATGGGGCAACACTCGAGATGGCTACACCTTC	CASSIGWGNTRDGYTF
19	TRBV3-1	TRBJ1-6	few	NA	TGTGCCAGCAGCCAGCTCCTAAGAGAACACAATAAACCCAATTCACCCCTCCACTTT	CASSQLLREHNKPNSPLHF
16	TRBV7-9	TRBJ2-1	many	TRBD2	TGTGCCAGCAGCTTACCTAGCGGGAGCTCCTACAATGAGCAGTTCTTC	CASSLPSGSSYNEQFF
15	TRBV11-1	TRBJ1-3	many	NA	TGTGCCAGCAACCGAGGACATCTCACTGGAAACACCATATATTTT	CASNRGHLTGNTIYF
16	TRBV2	TRBJ1-4	many	TRBD1	TGTGCCAGCAGTTCCGGGACAGGGGGCGTTGGGGAAAAACTGTTTTTT	CASSSGTGGVGEKLFF
15	TRBV2	TRBJ2-7	many	TRBD2	TGTGCCAGCAGGGTGGGACTAGCGGGCAACTACGAGCAGTACTTC	CASRVGLAGNYEQYF
17	TRBV5-8	TRBJ2-1	NA	TRBD1	TGTGCCAGCGGCTCTGGGACAGGGGGCATCTCCTACAATGAGCAGTTCTTC	CASGSGTGGISYNEQFF
11	TRBV29-1	TRBJ1-2	many	NA	TGCAGCGTTTCATCGCCCGATGGCTACACCTTC	CSVSSPDGYTF
15	TRBV9	TRBJ2-3	many	TRBD1	TGTGCCAGCAGCGTGGGGACAGGGAGCACAGATACGCAGTATTTT	CASSVGTGSTDTQYF
16	TRBV14	TRBJ2-2	many	NA	TGTGCCAGCAGCCAATTGGACTTCGCGGACACCGGGGAGCTGTTTTTT	CASSQLDFADTGELFF
14	TRBV27	TRBJ2-5	NA	TRBD1	TGTGCCGGCAGTGTTGACAGGGGATTAGAGACCCAGTACTTC	CAGSVDRGLETQYF
11	TRBV6-1	TRBJ1-1	few	TRBD1	TGTGCCAGCAGTGAAGGGACAGGAGCTTTCTTT	CASSEGTGAFF
14	TRBV27	TRBJ2-1	NA	TRBD1	TGTGCCAGCTCGAGGGGGCCGCCCTACAATGAGCAGTTCTTC	CASSRGPPYNEQFF
15	TRBV4-2	TRBJ2-5	many	NA	TGTGCCAGCAGCCAAGTTGGGGGAAAGGTAGAGACCCAGTACTTC	CASSQVGGKVETQYF
11	TRBV29-1	TRBJ1-2	many	NA	TGCAGCGGTCAGGAGTCCCATGGCTACACCTTC	CSGQESHGYTF
14	TRBV12-3/TRBV12-4	TRBJ1-6	many	NA	TGTGCCAGCAGACTCCAAGAGGTTACTTCACCCCTCCACTTT	CASRLQEVTSPLHF
15	TRBV20-1	TRBJ1-5	NA	NA	TGCAGTGCTAATCGATTATCGGTTAGCAATCAGCCCCAGCATTTT	CSANRLSVSNQPQHF
20	TRBV20-1	TRBJ2-6	many	TRBD2	TGCAGTGCTAGACCAGGGGGAGCGGGAGGGCCAATATTTGGGGCCAACGTCCTGACTTTC	CSARPGGAGGPIFGANVLTF
14	TRBV19	TRBJ2-7	many	NA	TGTGCCAGTAGTATGGCTACAGGATCCTACGAGCAGTACTTC	CASSMATGSYEQYF
15	TRBV28	TRBJ1-5	NA	NA	TGTGCCAGCAGGGGCACGACAGGCCTCAATCAGCCCCAGCATTTT	CASRGTTGLNQPQHF
16	TRBV3-1	TRBJ2-3	NA	NA	TGTGCCAGCAGCCCACAAGGGCTGGGGGTGGTAGATACGCAGTATTTT	CASSPQGLGVVDTQYF
19	TRBV14	TRBJ2-7	NA	TRBD1	TGTGCCAGCAGCCAAGATTCCGGGACAGGTGCATATACCCTTTACGAGCAGTACTTC	CASSQDSGTGAYTLYEQYF
15	TRBV19	TRBJ1-3	NA	TRBD1	TGTGCCAGTAGCAGCAGGGGGCGAGCTGGAAACACCATATATTTT	CASSSRGRAGNTIYF
13	TRBV30	TRBJ1-2	many	TRBD1	TGTGCCTGGAGTGGATCAGGGGGCTTTTTCTACACCTTC	CAWSGSGGFFYTF
13	TRBV12-3/TRBV12-4	TRBJ2-3	many	NA	TGTGCCAGCAGTTTGCCCCCGGGGGATACGCAGTATTTT	CASSLPPGDTQYF
16	TRBV25-1	TRBJ2-7	many	TRBD1	TGTGCCAGCAGAGGTTACAGGGGACATGATACCTACGAGCAGTACTTC	CASRGYRGHDTYEQYF
13	TRBV5-4	TRBJ1-5	NA	NA	TGTGCCAGCAGCCCAGGGTCGGGACAGCCCCAGCATTTT	CASSPGSGQPQHF
16	TRBV5-6	TRBJ2-3	many	TRBD2	TGTGCCAGCAGCGTGGGGACTAGCCCCAGTCGCGATACGCAGTATTTT	CASSVGTSPSRDTQYF
15	TRBV5-1	TRBJ1-3	NA	NA	TGCGCCAGCAGAACAGACATAACCTCTGGAAACACCATATATTTT	CASRTDITSGNTIYF
12	TRBV10-3	TRBJ2-2	many	TRBD1	TGTGCCACCCAGGGGGATAGCGGGGAGCTGTTTTTT	CATQGDSGELFF
15	TRBV2	TRBJ1-4	many	NA	TGTGCCAGCAGTGAAGGGGTAGGGGGTTTTGAAAAACTGTTTTTT	CASSEGVGGFEKLFF
13	TRBV28	TRBJ1-5	many	NA	TGTGCCAGCAGTCAACAGGGTCGCCAGCCCCAGCATTTT	CASSQQGRQPQHF
13	TRBV2	TRBJ1-5	many	NA	TGTGCCAGCTTCGGAGGACGCAATCAGCCCCAGCATTTT	CASFGGRNQPQHF